These T cell receptor beta chains were read from a single sample in a study of blood T cell repertoires in COVID-19. The table came from immunoSEQ multiplex PCR; TCRdb's copy has only in-frame clones and leaves some out. Among 200,000 to 250,000 clones listed, roughly 80% were seen once. The sample was PBMCs or T cells enriched from blood (not recorded which). The receptor source for this set is a woman in her 40s with acute COVID-19. CDR3s include the opening cysteine and the closing phenylalanine or tryptophan. D genes are given only for firm matches. Clone size, where shown, is once, few, many, or a class for clones that have expanded.

V,J,D,size,CDR3,DNA
TRBV27,TRBJ2-1,.,once,CASSLGQRLFKQFF,TGTGCCAGCAGTTTAGGGCAACGACTATTCAAGCAGTTCTTC
TRBV24-1,TRBJ1-5,.,.,CATSGGRRSNQPQHF,TGTGCCACCTCGGGGGGGAGAAGGAGCAATCAGCCCCAGCATTTT
TRBV5-5,TRBJ2-7,TRBD2,.,CASSLVGLAGAYEQYF,TGTGCCAGCAGCTTGGTGGGACTAGCGGGAGCCTACGAGCAGTACTTC
TRBV6-5,TRBJ1-5,.,.,CASGGGDDQPQHF,TGTGCCAGCGGAGGAGGGGACGATCAGCCCCAGCATTTT
TRBV4-1,TRBJ1-2,.,few,CASSQTGSHYGYTF,TGCGCCAGCAGCCAAACGGGATCCCACTATGGCTACACCTTC
TRBV28,TRBJ1-1,.,few,CASSPADWAEAFF,TGTGCCAGCAGCCCGGCGGACTGGGCTGAAGCTTTCTTT
TRBV5-4,TRBJ1-2,.,.,CASSPAGGRRDYGYTF,TGTGCCAGCAGCCCGGCCGGGGGACGACGCGACTATGGCTACACCTTC
TRBV4-2,TRBJ1-6,TRBD1,.,CASSSTGGDSPLHF,TGTGCCAGCAGCTCCACAGGGGGCGACTCACCCCTCCACTTT
TRBV30,TRBJ2-3,TRBD2,.,CAWSLGLAGAGDTQYF,TGTGCCTGGAGTTTAGGACTAGCTGGGGCGGGAGATACGCAGTATTTT
TRBV6-5,TRBJ2-2,.,.,CASSSARANTGELFF,TGTGCCAGCAGTTCCGCCAGGGCTAACACCGGGGAGCTGTTTTTT
TRBV10-3,TRBJ2-7,.,.,CAISFVDNYEQYF,TGTGCCATCAGTTTTGTGGACAACTACGAGCAGTACTTC
TRBV6-5,TRBJ1-1,.,.,CASTQGDMRGEAFF,TGTGCCAGCACCCAAGGGGACATGAGGGGTGAAGCTTTCTTT
TRBV27,TRBJ1-6,.,.,CASSVTGFNSPLHF,TGTGCCAGCAGTGTAACAGGGTTTAATTCACCCCTCCACTTT
TRBV5-1,TRBJ2-3,.,once,CASSPTPTKIGDTQYF,TGCGCCAGCAGCCCGACACCGACTAAAATAGGAGATACGCAGTATTTT
TRBV4-3,TRBJ1-5,.,once,CASSQEWPDSNQPQHF,TGCGCCAGCAGCCAAGAGTGGCCAGATAGCAATCAGCCCCAGCATTTT
TRBV7-9,TRBJ2-7,.,.,CASSLEVRRAPSYEQYF,TGTGCCAGCAGCTTAGAGGTCCGGAGGGCTCCCTCCTACGAGCAGTACTTC